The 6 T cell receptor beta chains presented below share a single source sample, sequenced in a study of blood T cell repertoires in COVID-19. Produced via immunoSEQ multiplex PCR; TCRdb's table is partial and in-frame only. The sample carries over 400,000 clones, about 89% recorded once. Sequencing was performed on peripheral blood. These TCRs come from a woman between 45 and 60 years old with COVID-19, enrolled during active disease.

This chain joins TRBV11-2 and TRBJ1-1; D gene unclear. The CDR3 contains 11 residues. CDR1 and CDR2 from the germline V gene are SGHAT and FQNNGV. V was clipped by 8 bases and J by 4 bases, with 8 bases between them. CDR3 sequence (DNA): TGTGCCAGCTCTTATTTCACTGAAGCTTTCTTT. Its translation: CASSYFTEAFF.

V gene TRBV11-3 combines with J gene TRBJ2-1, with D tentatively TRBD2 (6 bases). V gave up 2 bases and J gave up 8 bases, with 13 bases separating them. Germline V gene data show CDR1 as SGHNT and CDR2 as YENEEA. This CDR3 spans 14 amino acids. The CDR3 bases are TGTGCCAGCAGCTTACGGGGGTCTTTAGATGAGCAGTTCTTC. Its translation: CASSLRGSLDEQFF.

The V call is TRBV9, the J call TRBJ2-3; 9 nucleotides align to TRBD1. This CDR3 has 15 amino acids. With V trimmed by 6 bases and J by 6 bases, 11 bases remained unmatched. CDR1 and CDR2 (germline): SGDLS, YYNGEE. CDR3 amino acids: CASNGPTGGLDTQYF. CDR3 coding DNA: TGTGCCAGCAACGGTCCAACAGGGGGCTTGGATACGCAGTATTTT.

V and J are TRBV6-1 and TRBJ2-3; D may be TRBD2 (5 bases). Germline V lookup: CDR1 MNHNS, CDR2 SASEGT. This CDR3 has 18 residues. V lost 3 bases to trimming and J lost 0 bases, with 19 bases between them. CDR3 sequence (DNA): TGTGCCAGCAGTGACACCCTCCTGGCGGGCCTTAGCACAGATACGCAGTATTTT. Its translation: CASSDTLLAGLSTDTQYF.

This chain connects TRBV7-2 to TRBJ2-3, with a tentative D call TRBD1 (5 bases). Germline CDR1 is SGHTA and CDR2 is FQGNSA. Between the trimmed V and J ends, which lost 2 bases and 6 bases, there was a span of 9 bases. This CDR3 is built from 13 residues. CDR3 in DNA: TGTGCCAGCAGCTTACTCCCAGGGGATACGCAGTATTTT. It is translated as CASSLLPGDTQYF.

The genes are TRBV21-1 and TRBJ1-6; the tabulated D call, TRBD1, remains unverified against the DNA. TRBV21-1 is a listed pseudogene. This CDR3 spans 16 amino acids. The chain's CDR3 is CASSTRGTGGYSPLHF. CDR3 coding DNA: TGTGCCAGCAGCACTAGGGGGACAGGGGGATACTCACCCCTCCACTTT.